The rows below give T cell receptor beta chains drawn from one sample of a study of blood T cells in healthy people across ages. MiXCR, run by TCRdb on the 5' RACE reads, gives a single entry per CDR3 protein. This repertoire shows hundreds of thousands of distinct CDR3 sequences, more than 45% found once; its top ten account for roughly 25%. The sequencing input was blood. These receptors all come from an older man in good health. CDR3s include the opening cysteine and the closing phenylalanine or tryptophan. Fields, in order: V gene, J gene, clone size, D gene, CDR3 DNA, CDR3 protein. D genes are given only for firm matches. Size values are once, few and many counts, or a class for expanded clones, and some rows have none.

V: TRBV2; J: TRBJ2-3; size: .; D: .; DNA: TGTGCCAGCAGTGCCGAGGGGACGCCCACAGATACGCAGTATTTT; CDR3: CASSAEGTPTDTQYF
V: TRBV7-2; J: TRBJ2-1; size: once; D: .; DNA: TGTGCCCGACCATTGGAGCAGTTCTTC; CDR3: CARPLEQFF
V: TRBV9; J: TRBJ2-7; size: .; D: TRBD1; DNA: TGTGCCAGCAGCGTAGGACAGGGGAAAGAGTACGAGCAGTACTTC; CDR3: CASSVGQGKEYEQYF
V: TRBV20-1; J: TRBJ2-7; size: few; D: TRBD2; DNA: TGCAGTGCCGTAGCGGGAGAACGGTACGAGCAGTACTTC; CDR3: CSAVAGERYEQYF
V: TRBV6-2/TRBV6-3; J: TRBJ2-5; size: .; D: .; DNA: TGTGCCAGCAGTCCCCTGAGACAACCTCAAGAGACCCAGTACTTC; CDR3: CASSPLRQPQETQYF
V: TRBV5-1; J: TRBJ2-3; size: .; D: TRBD2; DNA: TGCGCCAGCAGCTTGGCCTGGACTAGCGGCTCCGATACGCAGTATTTT; CDR3: CASSLAWTSGSDTQYF
V: TRBV3-1; J: TRBJ1-6; size: .; D: .; DNA: TGTGCCAGCGGGTCAGGACGAAATCCCCATCCCCTCCACTTT; CDR3: CASGSGRNPHPLHF
V: TRBV29-1; J: TRBJ2-3; size: .; D: .; DNA: TGCAGCGGACAGGCGAGCACAGATACGCAGTATTTT; CDR3: CSGQASTDTQYF
V: TRBV20-1; J: TRBJ2-3; size: .; D: TRBD1; DNA: TGCAGTGCTAAATGGACAGGGTTGACAGATACGCAGTATTTT; CDR3: CSAKWTGLTDTQYF
V: TRBV5-1; J: TRBJ2-3; size: few; D: .; DNA: TGCGCCAGCGGATTCACAGATACGCAGTATTTT; CDR3: CASGFTDTQYF
V: TRBV7-2; J: TRBJ2-7; size: .; D: .; DNA: TGTGCCAGCAGCTTAGCTTCGGACACCTACGAGCAGTACTTC; CDR3: CASSLASDTYEQYF
V: TRBV6-5; J: TRBJ2-5; size: few; D: .; DNA: TGTGCCAGCAGCGGCTGGGAAGAGACCCAGTACTTC; CDR3: CASSGWEETQYF
V: TRBV10-3; J: TRBJ2-7; size: .; D: .; DNA: TGTGCCATCAGTGAGTCGAGGGACTTCTTGTCCTACGAGCAGTACTTC; CDR3: CAISESRDFLSYEQYF
V: TRBV27; J: TRBJ1-1; size: few; D: .; DNA: TGTGCCAGCAGTCCCCGTCCCCTTACCGGGCCTGAAGCTTTCTTT; CDR3: CASSPRPLTGPEAFF
V: TRBV20-1; J: TRBJ1-2; size: few; D: TRBD1; DNA: TGCAGTGCTAGAGTCCCGACAGGGCCTAACTATGGCTACACCTTC; CDR3: CSARVPTGPNYGYTF
V: TRBV6-6; J: TRBJ2-3; size: many; D: TRBD2; DNA: TGTGCCAGCAGTTACTTGTCTCGGGGGGGGGCCGATACGCAGTATTTT; CDR3: CASSYLSRGGADTQYF
V: TRBV25-1; J: TRBJ2-3; size: .; D: .; DNA: TGTGCCAGCAGAAACGACAGGGAGGGCACAGATACGCAGTATTTT; CDR3: CASRNDREGTDTQYF
V: TRBV14; J: TRBJ2-1; size: .; D: .; DNA: TGTGCCAGCAGCCAAATAAGGGGAACCTACAATGAGCAGTTCTTC; CDR3: CASSQIRGTYNEQFF
V: TRBV11-2; J: TRBJ2-7; size: .; D: .; DNA: TGTGCCAGCAGCTTAATATCCTGGGACGAGCAGTACTTC; CDR3: CASSLISWDEQYF
V: TRBV4-2; J: TRBJ1-1; size: few; D: .; DNA: TGTGCCAGCAGCCAAGAACCCGGGTTGCAGAACACTGAAGCTTTCTTT; CDR3: CASSQEPGLQNTEAFF
V: TRBV7-9; J: TRBJ2-3; size: .; D: .; DNA: TGTGCCAGCAGCCCGCCTCAAGTAGCGGGCACAGATACGCAGTATTTT; CDR3: CASSPPQVAGTDTQYF
V: TRBV9; J: TRBJ2-1; size: .; D: .; DNA: TGTGCCAGCAGCGTAGCTACGTTGGCGGGGCCGCGGAATGAGCAGTTCTTC; CDR3: CASSVATLAGPRNEQFF
V: TRBV6-2/TRBV6-3; J: TRBJ2-4; size: few; D: TRBD2; DNA: TGTGCCAGCAGTTGGACTAGCGGGAGGGCTCAGTACTTC; CDR3: CASSWTSGRAQYF
V: TRBV7-2; J: TRBJ1-2; size: .; D: .; DNA: TGTGCCAGCAGCTTAGCGGGGCGGGGGACCAATGGCTACACCTTC; CDR3: CASSLAGRGTNGYTF
V: TRBV7-3; J: TRBJ2-2; size: .; D: TRBD2; DNA: TGTGCCAGCAGCTTAACGGTTCCACTAGCGGGGAACACCGGGGAGCTGTTTTTT; CDR3: CASSLTVPLAGNTGELFF
V: TRBV7-2; J: TRBJ1-1; size: .; D: .; DNA: TGTGCCAGCGGCCGTGACGGGGGGGCCACTGAAGCTTTCTTT; CDR3: CASGRDGGATEAFF
V: TRBV7-2; J: TRBJ1-2; size: few; D: TRBD1; DNA: TGTGCCAGCAGCATTCCCGGGACAGCTAACTACCGTAGCACCTTC; CDR3: CASSIPGTANYRSTF
V: TRBV9; J: TRBJ2-1; size: .; D: .; DNA: TGTGCCAGACTACTGGGGCGCGATGAGCAGTTCTTC; CDR3: CARLLGRDEQFF
V: TRBV5-1; J: TRBJ2-1; size: .; D: .; DNA: TGCGCCAGCAGCCGAGGGACGCCCATCGGGAGTGAACAGTTCTTC; CDR3: CASSRGTPIGSEQFF
V: TRBV7-8; J: TRBJ2-7; size: few; D: .; DNA: TGTGCCAGCAGCGAAACTCAACAGGGTGGCTACGAGCAGTACTTC; CDR3: CASSETQQGGYEQYF
V: TRBV9; J: TRBJ2-2; size: .; D: .; DNA: TGTGCCAGCGGCGTAGATAAATCCACGAACACCGGGGAGCTGTTTTTT; CDR3: CASGVDKSTNTGELFF
V: TRBV11-2; J: TRBJ2-7; size: .; D: .; DNA: TGTGCCAGCAGCTTAGAGTCAGGAGGCGAGCAGTACTTC; CDR3: CASSLESGGEQYF
V: TRBV20-1; J: TRBJ2-1; size: .; D: .; DNA: TGCAGTGCTAGACGGGGGAATCCGGTTGGAAATGAGCAGTTCTTC; CDR3: CSARRGNPVGNEQFF
V: TRBV20-1; J: TRBJ2-1; size: .; D: TRBD2; DNA: TGCAGTGCTCGTCGACCCAGCGGGAGACTGAGCTCCTACAATGAGCAGTTCTTC; CDR3: CSARRPSGRLSSYNEQFF
V: TRBV6-5; J: TRBJ2-3; size: many; D: .; DNA: TGTGCCACCTCCATCGACAGTCGGACAGATACGCAGTATTTT; CDR3: CATSIDSRTDTQYF
V: TRBV5-1; J: TRBJ2-7; size: .; D: .; DNA: TGCGCCAGCAGCCCCGGTATGTACGAGCAGTACTTC; CDR3: CASSPGMYEQYF
V: TRBV7-3; J: TRBJ2-3; size: few; D: .; DNA: TGTGCCAGCAACCCCCCCATCCGATTGCGAGATACGCAGTATTTT; CDR3: CASNPPIRLRDTQYF
V: TRBV6-5; J: TRBJ2-5; size: many; D: .; DNA: TGTGCCAGCAGTTCCAACTATGGGCAGGGTAAACAAGAGACCCAGTACTTC; CDR3: CASSSNYGQGKQETQYF
V: TRBV4-2; J: TRBJ2-2; size: .; D: TRBD2; DNA: TGTGCCAGCAGCCGTCTAGCGGGATTTCTCGGGGAGCTGTTTTTT; CDR3: CASSRLAGFLGELFF
V: TRBV4-1; J: TRBJ2-3; size: .; D: TRBD2; DNA: TGCGCCAGCAGCCAAGGACTAGCGGGAGGGCCCTCGGAAGTTACGCAGTATTTT; CDR3: CASSQGLAGGPSEVTQYF
V: TRBV6-6; J: TRBJ2-7; size: many; D: TRBD2; DNA: TGTGCCAGCAGTTATTCTGGTAGCGGGAGTTACGAGCAGTACTTC; CDR3: CASSYSGSGSYEQYF
V: TRBV11-2; J: TRBJ2-1; size: .; D: .; DNA: TGTGCCAGCAGCTTAGATTTAGGGGTGTCCTACAATGAGCAGTTCTTC; CDR3: CASSLDLGVSYNEQFF
V: TRBV27; J: TRBJ2-7; size: .; D: TRBD2; DNA: TGTGCCAGCAGTTTGACGACTAGCGGGAGTTACTACGAGCAGTACTTC; CDR3: CASSLTTSGSYYEQYF
V: TRBV20-1; J: TRBJ2-3; size: .; D: TRBD2; DNA: TGCAGTGCTTCCCGGGGGGCGGGGAGACTAGCGGGAGTAAATACGCAGTATTTT; CDR3: CSASRGAGRLAGVNTQYF
V: TRBV20-1; J: TRBJ2-7; size: .; D: TRBD2; DNA: TGCAGTGCTGCCCTCACCAGCGGGAGTATCCACGAGCAGTACTTC; CDR3: CSAALTSGSIHEQYF
V: TRBV20-1; J: TRBJ2-7; size: .; D: .; DNA: TGCAGTGCCCACCCGGGGGGCAGCCTTCCTGAGCAGTACTTC; CDR3: CSAHPGGSLPEQYF
V: TRBV6-1; J: TRBJ1-2; size: many; D: TRBD1; DNA: TGTGCCAGCAGCAGGGACAGGGGGCGCCTCGGTAACTACTATGGCTACACCTTC; CDR3: CASSRDRGRLGNYYGYTF
V: TRBV5-1; J: TRBJ2-7; size: .; D: TRBD2; DNA: TGCGCCAGCAGCGTATCCCCCCAGATTAGCGGGGGGGCTTACGAGCAGTACTTC; CDR3: CASSVSPQISGGAYEQYF